This is a list of T cell receptor beta chains from one sample in a study of beta chain features in type 1 diabetes. Clones were read by immunoSEQ multiplex PCR, and TCRdb kept only the in-frame ones, dropping some. The data contain just over 450,000 clones, approximately 30% of them singletons. The sequenced material came from naive CD4+ T cells from blood. These receptors were collected from a man aged 18 to 30 in good health. Both conserved end residues are part of each CDR3. Fields, in order: D gene, V gene, clone size, J gene, CDR3 DNA, CDR3 protein. A D gene is named only where the DNA matches it firmly. Only part of the rows carry a size: once, few, many, or a class if the clone is expanded.

d_gene: TRBD1
v_gene: TRBV7-2
abundance: .
j_gene: TRBJ1-2
CDR3nt: TGTGCCAGCAGCTTAGTGAGACAGGGACCCCATGGCTACACCTTC
CDR3aa: CASSLVRQGPHGYTF

d_gene: .
v_gene: TRBV19
abundance: few
j_gene: TRBJ2-1
CDR3nt: TGTGCCAGTAAGGGGCGGGGGCTTAAGGATGAGCAGTTCTTC
CDR3aa: CASKGRGLKDEQFF

d_gene: .
v_gene: TRBV30
abundance: few
j_gene: TRBJ1-5
CDR3nt: TGTGCCTGGAGTCCCCGGGGAAGCTATAGCAATCAGCCCCAGCATTTT
CDR3aa: CAWSPRGSYSNQPQHF

d_gene: .
v_gene: TRBV4-1
abundance: .
j_gene: TRBJ2-5
CDR3nt: TGCGCCAGCAGCCAAGATAACACCAGGGAGACCCAGTACTTC
CDR3aa: CASSQDNTRETQYF

d_gene: .
v_gene: TRBV29-1
abundance: .
j_gene: TRBJ2-7
CDR3nt: TGCAGCGTTGAGGGTGGCAGGAGGGGTTCCTACGAGCAGTACTTC
CDR3aa: CSVEGGRRGSYEQYF

d_gene: .
v_gene: TRBV6-5
abundance: .
j_gene: TRBJ1-5
CDR3nt: TGTGCCAGCAGTCGGACAGGCAATCAGCCCCAGCATTTT
CDR3aa: CASSRTGNQPQHF

d_gene: .
v_gene: TRBV4-2
abundance: .
j_gene: TRBJ2-7
CDR3nt: TGTGCCAGCAGCCAGGCCACAGGTCGTACCTACGAGCAGTACTTC
CDR3aa: CASSQATGRTYEQYF

d_gene: .
v_gene: TRBV7-2
abundance: .
j_gene: TRBJ2-3
CDR3nt: TGTGCCAGCAGCTTAAGGGAGGGACAGAGGGATACGCAGTATTTT
CDR3aa: CASSLREGQRDTQYF

d_gene: .
v_gene: TRBV4-3
abundance: .
j_gene: TRBJ2-7
CDR3nt: TGCGCCAGCAGCCAAGAACTCCTGTCCTTCGAGCAGTACTTC
CDR3aa: CASSQELLSFEQYF

d_gene: .
v_gene: TRBV5-6
abundance: .
j_gene: TRBJ2-5
CDR3nt: TGTGCCAGCAGCTTGTTATCATCGGAGACCCAGTACTTC
CDR3aa: CASSLLSSETQYF

d_gene: TRBD2
v_gene: TRBV9
abundance: .
j_gene: TRBJ2-3
CDR3nt: TGTGCCAGCAGCGTAGGCGGGAGGCTCACAGATACGCAGTATTTT
CDR3aa: CASSVGGRLTDTQYF

d_gene: .
v_gene: TRBV30
abundance: few
j_gene: TRBJ2-3
CDR3nt: TGTGCCTGGAGTCCGGGACCTACGCAGTATTTT
CDR3aa: CAWSPGPTQYF

d_gene: TRBD2
v_gene: TRBV7-2
abundance: few
j_gene: TRBJ2-7
CDR3nt: TGTGCCAGCAGCGATAGCGGGAGCCCGTCCTACGAGCAGTACTTC
CDR3aa: CASSDSGSPSYEQYF

d_gene: .
v_gene: TRBV29-1
abundance: .
j_gene: TRBJ2-1
CDR3nt: TGCAGCATCAAGGGGGACTCCTACAATGAGCAGTTCTTC
CDR3aa: CSIKGDSYNEQFF

d_gene: .
v_gene: TRBV7-9
abundance: .
j_gene: TRBJ2-1
CDR3nt: TGTGCCAGCAGCCCCGGGACGGGCTACAATGAGCAGTTCTTC
CDR3aa: CASSPGTGYNEQFF

d_gene: .
v_gene: TRBV14
abundance: few
j_gene: TRBJ2-2
CDR3nt: TGTGCCAGTCAGCCGAGCAGGGCGAACACCGGGGAGCTGTTTTTT
CDR3aa: CASQPSRANTGELFF

d_gene: .
v_gene: TRBV29-1
abundance: .
j_gene: TRBJ1-1
CDR3nt: TGCAGCGTTGGATGGGGAGGAGCTTTCTTT
CDR3aa: CSVGWGGAFF

d_gene: .
v_gene: TRBV5-6
abundance: .
j_gene: TRBJ2-3
CDR3nt: TGTGCCAGCAGCTTTCTCCCTACAGATACGCAGTATTTT
CDR3aa: CASSFLPTDTQYF

d_gene: .
v_gene: TRBV30
abundance: few
j_gene: TRBJ2-2
CDR3nt: TGTGCCTGGAGTGGCCTATGGGGAGCGGAAACCGGGGAGCTGTTTTTT
CDR3aa: CAWSGLWGAETGELFF

d_gene: TRBD2
v_gene: TRBV27
abundance: .
j_gene: TRBJ2-3
CDR3nt: TGTGCCAGCAGTCGATATCTAGCGGGAGGAGGCACAGATACGCAGTATTTT
CDR3aa: CASSRYLAGGGTDTQYF

d_gene: .
v_gene: TRBV4-2
abundance: .
j_gene: TRBJ2-5
CDR3nt: TGTGCCAGCAGCCAAGGGACTGCCAGAGAGACCCAGTACTTC
CDR3aa: CASSQGTARETQYF

d_gene: TRBD1
v_gene: TRBV29-1
abundance: .
j_gene: TRBJ2-7
CDR3nt: TGCAGCGTTGAACCCCGGACAGGGAGGTCCTACGAGCAGTACTTC
CDR3aa: CSVEPRTGRSYEQYF